Shown below are 31 T cell receptor beta chains from a single sample sequenced in a study of shared clonotypes between healthy human individuals. Clones were sequenced by immunoSEQ multiplex PCR, and TCRdb holds only the in-frame ones, with some missing. Here the sample spans approximately 1.9 million clones, about 94% being singletons. In the naive CD8 group, cells lacked CD45RO and were positively selected for CCR7, so terminally differentiated effector memory CD45RA+ cells were left out. Sequencing was done on a sample of naive CD8+ T cells from PBMCs. Receptors were obtained from a man between 18 and 29 years old in good health. Some clones in this sample may be carry-over from other donors' samples.

The DNA for the CDR3 is TGTGCCAGTAGTATAGATTTTGGGGGCCGGGGCCGCGAGCAGTACTTC. It is translated as CASSIDFGGRGREQYF. The chain has TRBV19 and TRBJ2-7; possible D gene TRBD1, 6 bases. This CDR3 region has 16 residues. Trimming removed 0 bases from V and 6 bases from J, with 18 bases in between. Germline V gives CDR1 LNHDA, CDR2 SQIVND (reference sequence).

The CDR3 spells CSVSGFAGELFF. In DNA, the CDR3 is TGCAGCGTATCAGGGTTCGCCGGGGAGCTGTTTTTT. This chain links TRBV29-1 with TRBJ2-2; perhaps TRBD1 as D (5 bases). CDR3 length equals 12 residues. The germline V gene has CDR1 SQVTM and CDR2 ANQGSEA. With 6 bases removed from V and 6 bases from J, the gap between germline ends came to 11 bases.

The chain employs TRBV10-3 and TRBJ2-7, with 7 bases identical to TRBD2. The CDR3 extends over 14 amino acids. CDR1 is ENHRY, CDR2 SYGVKD, per germline. The V and J ends lost 5 bases and 0 bases, in that order; junction bases with no gene match: 4. Here the CDR3 reads CAISLADSSYEQYF. CDR3 sequence (DNA): TGTGCCATCAGTCTAGCGGATAGCTCCTACGAGCAGTACTTC.

The rearrangement joins TRBV27 to TRBJ2-7; D possibly corresponds to TRBD2 (6 bases). The CDR3 length is 16 residues. Looked up from germline, CDR1 is MNHEY and CDR2 is SMNVEV (reference sequence). Trimming pared 1 base from V and 0 bases from J, leaving 13 bases between. CDR3 nucleotide sequence: TGTGCCAGCAGTTTATTTCTAGCGACGAGCTCCTACGAGCAGTACTTC. It translates to CASSLFLATSSYEQYF.

The chain joins TRBV11-3 to TRBJ2-3, with TRBD2 identical over 9 bases. The germline V gene encodes CDR1 SGHNT and CDR2 YENEEA. The CDR3 is 15 residues long. V gave up 4 bases and J gave up 0 bases; unmatched junction bases: 2. This chain's CDR3 is CASSSTSGSTDTQYF. CDR3 coding DNA: TGTGCCAGCAGCTCCACTAGCGGGAGCACAGATACGCAGTATTTT.

V gene TRBV11-2 combines with J gene TRBJ2-1; 11 nucleotides agree with TRBD2. From germline, CDR1 is SGHAT and CDR2 FQNNGV. This CDR3 has 18 amino acids. With V trimmed by 4 bases and J by 6 bases, 14 bases remained unmatched. CDR3 sequence reads: CASSWTPGLAVSGNEQFF. CDR3 bases: TGTGCCAGCAGCTGGACCCCGGGACTAGCGGTTAGTGGCAATGAGCAGTTCTTC.

For the CDR3, the DNA is TGTGCCAGCAGCTCCCCCTCGACTAGTGGCCACGAGCAGTACTTC. It translates to CASSSPSTSGHEQYF. The chain combines TRBV13 with TRBJ2-7; maybe TRBD2 (6 bases). Germline V gene data show CDR1 as PRHDT and CDR2 as FYEKMQ (reference sequence). This CDR3 contains 15 residues. Deletions cut 4 bases from V and 5 bases from J, with 18 bases between.

V and J are TRBV15 and TRBJ2-2, with unresolved D. The CDR3 length is 14 residues. V was trimmed by 5 bases and J by 1 base, leaving 8 bases between them. From germline, CDR1 is LNHNV and CDR2 YYDKDF (reference sequence). The CDR3 DNA is TGTGCCACCAGCGCACTAAGGAACACCGGGGAGCTGTTTTTT. Translation: CATSALRNTGELFF.

This clone came up once. The V call is TRBV10-3, the J call TRBJ1-2; D not certain. Germline values: CDR1 ENHRY, CDR2 SYGVKD. Between the trimmed V and J ends, which lost 3 bases and 4 bases, there was a span of 12 bases. The CDR3 loop spans 14 amino acids. As DNA, the CDR3 is TGTGCCATCAGTGAAGCAGGTAAAAGCTATGGCTACACCTTC. It translates to CAISEAGKSYGYTF.

The chain's CDR3 is CASSLSLASAITDTQYF. DNA for the CDR3: TGTGCCAGCAGCTTATCACTAGCGTCAGCAATAACAGATACGCAGTATTTT. V gene TRBV7-9 combines with J gene TRBJ2-3; TRBD2 matches at 7 bases. With V trimmed by 2 bases and J by 3 bases, 11 bases remained unmatched. The CDR3 length is 17 residues. Germline V gives CDR1 SEHNR, CDR2 FQNEAQ (reference sequence).

This rearrangement joins TRBV13 to TRBJ2-3; 8 bases line up with TRBD1. The CDR3 sequence is 17 residues long. The germline gives CDR1 PRHDT, CDR2 FYEKMQ (reference sequence). Unmatched junction bases numbered 10, after V lost 4 bases and J lost 1 base. The CDR3 spells CASSSATGEIRTDTQYF. Here the CDR3 DNA reads TGTGCCAGCAGCTCCGCGACAGGGGAAATTCGCACAGATACGCAGTATTTT.

CDR3 in DNA: TGTGCCAGCAGGACCGGGGTTTATAGCAATCAGCCCCAGCATTTT. It codes for CASRTGVYSNQPQHF. This rearrangement joins TRBV27 to TRBJ1-5; D is uncertain. Germline V CDR1 and CDR2: MNHEY, SMNVEV (reference sequence). The CDR3 covers 15 residues. The V end was cut by 6 bases, the J end by 0 bases, with 12 bases between.

V and J are TRBV28 and TRBJ2-7, with D hard to call. V lost 5 bases, J lost 3 bases, and 8 bases lay in between. From germline, CDR1 is MDHEN and CDR2 SYDVKM. This CDR3 has 12 amino acids. CDR3 nucleotide sequence: TGTGCCAGCAGTACGACACTCTACGAGCAGTACTTC. Amino acids: CASSTTLYEQYF.

The V and J genes are TRBV12-5 and TRBJ2-5, with 14 bases fitting TRBD2. Per the germline V gene, CDR1 is LGHNT and CDR2 is FRNRAP. V lost 5 bases to trimming and J lost 4 bases; unmatched junction nucleotides: 3. The CDR3 is 15 residues long. DNA of the CDR3: TGTGCTAGTGGTGCGGGACTAGCGGGAGTAGAGACCCAGTACTTC. It is translated as CASGAGLAGVETQYF.

The J gene is TRBJ1-2, the V gene TRBV6-1; 7 bases are a match to TRBD1. J lost 3 bases, V lost 4 bases, and 5 bases had no gene match. CDR3 length: 14 residues. The germline gives CDR1 MNHNS, CDR2 SASEGT. CDR3 sequence reads: CASSVRGHDYGYTF. The CDR3 region has the DNA TGTGCCAGCAGTGTTAGGGGGCACGACTATGGCTACACCTTC.

This clone has only one observation. The chain employs TRBV27 and TRBJ2-3, with 8 bases aligning to TRBD1. The CDR3 totals 16 residues. J gave up 3 bases and V 2 bases, and 7 bases lay outside the gene matches. Germline V lookup: CDR1 MNHEY, CDR2 SMNVEV (reference sequence). Here the CDR3 DNA reads TGTGCCAGCAGTTTAGAACCAGGGGGCTTAACAGATACGCAGTATTTT. This translates into CASSLEPGGLTDTQYF.

V gene TRBV6-6 combines with J gene TRBJ2-1; D is ambiguous. This CDR3 comprises 14 residues. Trimming stripped 6 bases from V and 5 bases from J, with 14 bases between. The germline V gene encodes CDR1 MNHNY and CDR2 SVGAGI (reference sequence). DNA of the CDR3: TGTGCCAGCAGCAACGCCGGTTGGAACAATGAGCAGTTCTTC. Its protein product is CASSNAGWNNEQFF.

CDR3 bases: TGTGCCAGCAGCTCCGGGACGTTGGGAAACACCATATATTTT. Translation gives CASSSGTLGNTIYF. J is TRBJ1-3 and V is TRBV13; tentative D call: TRBD1 (5 bases). Germline-derived CDR1 and CDR2 are PRHDT and FYEKMQ (reference sequence). This CDR3 comprises 14 residues. V lost 4 bases, J lost 4 bases, and 11 bases lay in between.

Concerning this clone itself: This sample includes further DNA sequences coding for the same CDR3. This sequence joins TRBV27 and TRBJ1-5; D is perhaps TRBD1 (5 bases). There are 14 residues in the CDR3. CDR1 MNHEY and CDR2 SMNVEV come from the germline V gene (reference sequence). Trimming removed 6 bases at V and 1 base at J, with 10 bases between. The chain's CDR3 is CASSPQGSNQPQHF. The CDR3 nucleotides are TGTGCCAGCAGCCCTCAGGGCAGCAATCAGCCCCAGCATTTT.

The chain recombines TRBV5-4 with TRBJ2-1, with D unresolved. V dropped 1 base and J dropped 4 bases, with 12 bases sitting between them. The CDR3 spans 15 residues. Per the germline V gene, CDR1 is SGHNT and CDR2 is YYREEE (reference sequence). For the CDR3, the DNA is TGTGCCAGCAGCTTGAACCGCGAAACGTACAATGAGCAGTTCTTC. Residues: CASSLNRETYNEQFF.

The chain couples TRBV28 to TRBJ2-7; D not certain. Deletions cut 5 bases from V and 1 base from J, with 18 bases between. The CDR3 has 16 residues. Germline CDR1 is MDHEN and CDR2 is SYDVKM. DNA for the CDR3: TGTGCCAGCAGTACGACCACAGAGAATCATTCCTACGAGCAGTACTTC. Protein sequence: CASSTTTENHSYEQYF.

V is TRBV6-1 and J is TRBJ2-3; TRBD1 agrees at 9 bases. Germline loops: CDR1 MNHNS, CDR2 SASEGT. CDR3 size: 13 residues. With V trimmed by 5 bases and J by 6 bases, 3 bases remained unmatched. The CDR3 protein is CASSRQGEDTQYF. The CDR3 nucleotides are TGTGCCAGCAGTAGACAGGGGGAGGATACGCAGTATTTT.

The gene calls are TRBV7-2 and TRBJ2-2, with 11 bases identical to TRBD2. Germline CDR1 is SGHTA and CDR2 is FQGNSA. V shed 5 bases, J shed 3 bases, and the junction held 5 bases outside the gene matches. This CDR3 region has 16 residues. CDR3 sequence: CASSPILAGDTGELFF. The DNA for the CDR3 is TGTGCCAGCAGCCCAATACTAGCGGGGGACACCGGGGAGCTGTTTTTT.

This chain joins TRBV5-4 and TRBJ1-2, with TRBD1 matching 8 bases. CDR1 and CDR2 from the germline V gene are SGHNT and YYREEE (reference sequence). V gave up 0 bases and J gave up 3 bases; unmatched junction bases: 4. The CDR3 contains 15 residues. The CDR3 region has the DNA TGTGCCAGCAGCTTGGTAACAGGGGGGCACTATGGCTACACCTTC. Protein sequence: CASSLVTGGHYGYTF.

The chain links TRBV19 to TRBJ2-1; 7 nucleotides line up with TRBD1. The trim removed 6 bases at V and 7 bases at J, leaving 12 bases unmatched. Per germline, CDR1 LNHDA and CDR2 SQIVND (reference sequence). This CDR3 is built from 15 residues. This CDR3 reads CASRPTGAKWNEQFF. The DNA for the CDR3 is TGTGCCAGTAGGCCAACAGGGGCTAAATGGAATGAGCAGTTCTTC. Supplemented by reference TRBV19 and TRBJ2-1, the full variable domain reads DGGITQSPKYLFRKEGQNVTLSCEQNLNHDAMYWYRQDPGQGLRLIYYSQIVNDFQKGDIAEGYSVSREKKESFPLTVTSAQKNPTAFYLCASRPTGAKWNEQFFGPGTRLTVL.

This chain links TRBV15 with TRBJ1-5; TRBD1 might be the D (5 bases). The V end lost 3 bases, the J end lost 5 bases, and 11 bases lay between the germline ends. Germline-derived CDR1 and CDR2 are LNHNV and YYDKDF (reference sequence). The CDR3 runs to 14 residues. CDR3 nucleotide sequence: TGTGCCACCAGCAGGGGGACTAACGATCAGCCCCAGCATTTT. Encoded protein: CATSRGTNDQPQHF.

The V call is TRBV18, the J call TRBJ1-2; TRBD1 agrees at 7 bases. CDR3 size: 16 residues. Trimming removed 4 bases from V and 8 bases from J; junction bases left unmatched: 16. The germline CDR1 and CDR2 sequences are KGHSH and LQKENI. The DNA of the CDR3 is TGTGCCAGCTCACTACAAAACCGGGACAGACAAAGGGGCTACACCTTC. The encoded protein is CASSLQNRDRQRGYTF.

The chain links TRBV7-2 to TRBJ2-1; TRBD2 aligns across 8 bases. The CDR3 is made up of 17 amino acids. The trim removed 5 bases at V and 3 bases at J, leaving 12 bases unmatched. Germline V gives CDR1 SGHTA, CDR2 FQGNSA. The CDR3 DNA reads TGTGCCAGCAGCCGAAGCCCCGGGAGGGTTATCTACAATGAGCAGTTCTTC. Its translation is CASSRSPGRVIYNEQFF.

The rearrangement uses TRBV7-6 and TRBJ2-1; D is undetermined. V shed 1 base and J shed 4 bases, with 11 bases lying between them. Germline V gives CDR1 SGHVS, CDR2 FNYEAQ. The CDR3 length is 15 residues. The CDR3 nucleotides read TGTGCCAGCAGCTTAGATTTCAGCCAGTACAATGAGCAGTTCTTC. It translates to CASSLDFSQYNEQFF.

The chain combines TRBV28 with TRBJ1-2, with 8 nucleotides matching TRBD1. Per the germline V gene, CDR1 is MDHEN and CDR2 is SYDVKM. CDR3 length: 15 residues. V trimming: 8 bases; J trimming: 1 base; junction bases outside the gene matches: 9. Here the CDR3 reads CASGPTGEFNYGYTF. CDR3 DNA: TGTGCCAGCGGTCCGACAGGGGAGTTTAACTATGGCTACACCTTC.

The chain carries TRBV4-1 and TRBJ1-5, with 8 bases that match TRBD1. Germline V gene lookup returns CDR1 MGHRA and CDR2 YSYEKL. With 5 bases clipped from V and 3 bases from J, the junction kept 6 bases outside the gene matches. This CDR3 comprises 15 residues. The CDR3 DNA is TGCGCCAGCAGCATCGGACAGGGCCCCAATCAGCCCCAGCATTTT. This sequence encodes CASSIGQGPNQPQHF.